This T cell receptor (beta chain) was identified in a study of shared clonotypes between healthy human individuals. The overall study: CD4 naive and memory got three plates each, CD8 naive two, CD8 memory one. Study conclusions and caveats: Against clonotypes common to all four donors, non-shared ones had lower generation probabilities.

Details on this clone: Its antigen is unidentified. This CDR3 is also generated by other DNA sequences in the sample.

The material for each subset, its genomic DNA, was split evenly across several immunoSEQ plates. Per the original methods: Filtering differed because ImmunoSEQ produced junction-only sequences that carried no quality scores. Data came from immunoSEQ multiplex PCR; TCRdb stores just in-frame clones and leaves some out. V and J calls and clone size are copied from that table; D and trimming were computed from the DNA. The table includes some 690,000 clones, 90% detected once. The receptor was isolated from a man aged 18 to 29 in good health. Some clones in this sample may be carry-over from other donors' samples. The specimen sequenced was memory CD8+ T cells from PBMCs. Subset specified: CD45RO+ cells pooled with CCR7-negative TemRA cells.

CDR3 in DNA: TGTGCCAGCAGCGTAGGGACCGGGGAGCTGTTTTTT. It is translated as CASSVGTGELFF. This chain connects TRBV9 to TRBJ2-2; D not certain. CDR1 and CDR2 from the germline V gene are SGDLS and YYNGEE. CDR3 size: 12 residues. Deletions cut 0 bases from V and 5 bases from J, with 2 bases between.